This entry describes one T cell receptor beta chain. Assay used: immunoSEQ multiplex PCR; TCRdb lists only in-frame clones, some missing. The sample lists about 160,000 clones; about 85% were seen once. These data are taken from a study of blood T cell repertoires in COVID-19. Study information: T cells, B-cell-depleted T cells, or PBMCs supplied cDNA or gDNA.

The germline V and J ends were trimmed by 11 bases and 0 bases, with 10 bases remaining between them. Per germline, CDR1 ENHRY and CDR2 SYGVKD. The CDR3 contains 13 residues. The genes are TRBV10-3 and TRBJ2-2; no clear D. This clonotype was sampled from a man aged 55-75 years who had recovered from COVID-19. Sequencing input: peripheral blood. CDR3 sequence: CASHRANTGELFF. The DNA for the CDR3 is TGTGCCTCTCACAGAGCGAACACCGGGGAGCTGTTTTTT.